The 6 T cell receptor beta chains given below trace back to one sample, sequenced in a study of cytomegalovirus exposure and HLA in healthy donors. Vbeta (60) and Jbeta (13) primers were used in the PCR. Data came from immunoSEQ multiplex PCR; TCRdb stores just in-frame clones and leaves some out. Among about 130,000 clones listed, around 73% were seen once. Sequencing was performed on PBMCs. Receptor source: a human donor in good health.

The V gene is TRBV9, the J gene TRBJ1-2; no reliable D call. This CDR3 has 13 amino acids. Trimming removed 3 bases at V and 4 bases at J, with 10 bases between. CDR1 SGDLS and CDR2 YYNGEE come from the germline V gene. In nucleotides, the CDR3 is TGTGCCAGCAGCGGAATCGGGAGCTATGGCTACACCTTC. Protein: CASSGIGSYGYTF.

The chain carries TRBV30 and TRBJ1-2; D remains ambiguous. Germline CDR1 is GTSNPN and CDR2 is SVGIG (reference sequence). V shed 0 bases and J shed 4 bases, with 15 bases lying between them. The CDR3 is 15 amino acids. The chain's CDR3 is CAWSVLDAGSYGYTF. The CDR3 region has the DNA TGTGCCTGGAGTGTACTCGACGCCGGGAGCTATGGCTACACCTTC.

The chain joins TRBV7-9 to TRBJ1-1; 8 nucleotides line up with TRBD1. Germline V gives CDR1 SEHNR, CDR2 FQNEAQ (reference sequence). V was clipped by 0 bases and J by 6 bases; unmatched bases: 6. This CDR3 has 15 amino acids. The CDR3 loop reads CASSLAGQGGPEAFF. For the CDR3, the DNA is TGTGCCAGCAGCTTAGCCGGACAGGGAGGACCTGAAGCTTTCTTT.

This chain connects TRBV28 to TRBJ2-5, with 8 bases matching TRBD1. CDR3 length equals 14 residues. The V segment lost 6 bases and the J segment 2 bases; nucleotides outside the gene matches: 5. Germline CDR1 and CDR2: MDHEN and SYDVKM. The chain's CDR3 is CASRVTGGQETQYF. DNA of the CDR3: TGTGCCAGCAGAGTTACAGGGGGACAAGAGACCCAGTACTTC.

The chain is built from TRBV18 and TRBJ2-1; 10 nucleotides align to TRBD2. This CDR3 region has 17 residues. V lost 3 bases, J lost 5 bases, and 10 bases stayed unmatched. Germline V gives CDR1 KGHSH, CDR2 LQKENI. This CDR3 is CASSPRLAGGANNEQFF. As DNA, the CDR3 is TGTGCCAGCTCACCCAGACTAGCGGGTGGTGCTAACAATGAGCAGTTCTTC.

CDR3 sequence (DNA): TGTGCCAGCAGCTCCCCAGGAGGGGCTGGAAACACCATATATTTT. This translates into CASSSPGGAGNTIYF. This chain connects TRBV5-7 to TRBJ1-3; perhaps TRBD1 as D (5 bases). TRBV5-7 is an ORF for which the function is uncertain. The CDR3 loop spans 15 amino acids. V gave up 3 bases and J gave up 2 bases, with 12 bases separating them.